Here is one TCR beta chain with its context. The data derive from a study of blood T cell repertoires in COVID-19. Measured with immunoSEQ multiplex PCR; TCRdb has only the in-frame clones, and not every one. Of tens of thousands of clones listed, 75% to 90% were seen once; the top ten hold roughly 15%. This CDR3 region has 12 residues. Germline lookup yields CDR1 SEHNR and CDR2 FQNEAQ (reference sequence). The ends were cut back, 3 bases at V and 7 bases at J, with 7 bases in the middle. Specimen: peripheral blood. The chain uses TRBV7-9 and TRBJ1-5; D remains ambiguous. This receptor was identified in a woman over 75 with active or convalescent COVID-19. The CDR3 nucleotides read TGTGCCAGCAGCTTGCCGCAGCAGCCCCAGCATTTT. Translated, it gives CASSLPQQPQHF.